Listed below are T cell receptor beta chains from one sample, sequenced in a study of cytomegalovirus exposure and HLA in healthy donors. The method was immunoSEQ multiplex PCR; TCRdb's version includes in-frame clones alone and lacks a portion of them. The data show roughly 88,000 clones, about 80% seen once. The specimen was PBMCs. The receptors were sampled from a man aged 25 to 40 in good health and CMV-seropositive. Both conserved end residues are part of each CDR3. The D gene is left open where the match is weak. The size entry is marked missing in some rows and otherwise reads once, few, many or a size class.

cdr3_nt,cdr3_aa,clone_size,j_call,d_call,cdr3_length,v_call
TGTGCCAGCAGCAGCGGGACAGGTGGCCCCAATCAGCCCCAGCATTTT,CASSSGTGGPNQPQHF,NA,TRBJ1-5,TRBD1,16,TRBV7-2
TGTGCCTGGATTAGGCAGGGTCTGGTCGGTGGGGTGGCCAAAAACATTCAGTACTTC,CAWIRQGLVGGVAKNIQYF,NA,TRBJ2-4,NA,19,TRBV30
TGTGCCAGCAGTTACTCGGGGCCCTCTCCCTACGAGCAGTACTTC,CASSYSGPSPYEQYF,NA,TRBJ2-7,NA,15,TRBV6-5
TGCGCCAGTACGACCCGGACAGGGGGAGGCAATGAGCAGTTCTTC,CASTTRTGGGNEQFF,NA,TRBJ2-1,TRBD1,15,TRBV5-1
TGTGCCAGCAGCTCCTTCTCCGGGAACAACAATGAGCAGTTCTTC,CASSSFSGNNNEQFF,NA,TRBJ2-1,NA,15,TRBV5-8
TGTGCCAGCAGCTTAACCCTGACAGGCCAAGAGACCCAGTACTTC,CASSLTLTGQETQYF,NA,TRBJ2-5,NA,15,TRBV7-9
TGTGCCAGCAGCGATACTCCAGACAGGGGAGGGAATGAGCAGTTCTTC,CASSDTPDRGGNEQFF,few,TRBJ2-1,NA,16,TRBV9
TGTGCCAGCAGTGGGAGGACAGGGACCGTGAGAGGCTACACCTTC,CASSGRTGTVRGYTF,NA,TRBJ1-2,TRBD1,15,TRBV27
TGCGCCAGCAGCCAAGTCAGGGGGACTCCCCCTTACGAGCAGTACTTC,CASSQVRGTPPYEQYF,NA,TRBJ2-7,NA,16,TRBV4-3
TGTGCCAGCAGCTATGGACAGGGGACAGGGTATGGCTACACCTTC,CASSYGQGTGYGYTF,NA,TRBJ1-2,TRBD1,15,TRBV5-4
TGTGCCAGCAGCTTAGATCGGGGGGGTCACAATGAGCAGTTCTTC,CASSLDRGGHNEQFF,once,TRBJ2-1,TRBD2,15,TRBV7-2
TGCGCCAGCAGCCAAGATGGGAGGTCCTACGAGCAGTACTTC,CASSQDGRSYEQYF,NA,TRBJ2-7,NA,14,TRBV4-3
TGTGCCAGCAGCTCACAGGGGGCGCGGACCGGGGAGCTGTTTTTT,CASSSQGARTGELFF,NA,TRBJ2-2,TRBD1,15,TRBV5-4
TGTGCCAGCAGCGCTTTGGGGCAGAGCAGCTCTGGAAACACCATATATTTT,CASSALGQSSSGNTIYF,NA,TRBJ1-3,NA,17,TRBV9
TGTGCCAGTAGTATGACGGGGGGCTTTGGAAACACCATATATTTT,CASSMTGGFGNTIYF,NA,TRBJ1-3,NA,15,TRBV19
TGCGCCAGCAGCCAAGTTGCGGGAGCGGGGGAGCAGTACTTC,CASSQVAGAGEQYF,NA,TRBJ2-7,TRBD2,14,TRBV4-1
TGTGCCAGCAATCGGGGGTCAGGGGCCAACGTCCTGACTTTC,CASNRGSGANVLTF,NA,TRBJ2-6,NA,14,TRBV28
TGTGCCAGCTTAAAGGGGGGGATTGGGACTGAAGCTTTCTTT,CASLKGGIGTEAFF,NA,TRBJ1-1,NA,14,TRBV6-5
TGCGCCAGCAGCCAAGACAGGGGGCGTCGGGGGAACACTGAAGCTTTCTTT,CASSQDRGRRGNTEAFF,NA,TRBJ1-1,TRBD1,17,TRBV4-1
TGTGCCAGCAGTGGGGAGCTAGCCAAAAACATTCAGTACTTC,CASSGELAKNIQYF,NA,TRBJ2-4,NA,14,TRBV6-1
TGCGCCAGCAGCCAAGTAGCGTTAGGGATCCAGGAGACCCAGTACTTC,CASSQVALGIQETQYF,NA,TRBJ2-5,NA,16,TRBV4-1
TGCGCCAGCAGCTGGGGGACAGGGCGGTCTGGGGCCAACGTCCTGACTTTC,CASSWGTGRSGANVLTF,NA,TRBJ2-6,TRBD1,17,TRBV5-1
TGTGCCAGCAGCCCCAGCGGGAGAAGCACAGATACGCAGTATTTT,CASSPSGRSTDTQYF,few,TRBJ2-3,TRBD2,15,TRBV11-3
TGTGCCAGCAGTTTATCGGGGGGATACGAGCAGTACTTC,CASSLSGGYEQYF,NA,TRBJ2-7,TRBD2,13,TRBV28
TGTGCCAGCAGCTTAGGGGTTCGGGGTACAAACACTGAAGCTTTCTTT,CASSLGVRGTNTEAFF,NA,TRBJ1-1,NA,16,TRBV7-3
TGTGCCAGCAGCCAGGACTACAATGAGCAGTTCTTC,CASSQDYNEQFF,NA,TRBJ2-1,NA,12,TRBV28
TGTGCCAGCACAATACAGGGGAGGTACAATGAGCAGTTCTTC,CASTIQGRYNEQFF,NA,TRBJ2-1,NA,14,TRBV28
TGTGCCAGCAGTTCCCCTAGCGGGGGCCCGACAGATACGCAGTATTTT,CASSSPSGGPTDTQYF,once,TRBJ2-3,TRBD2,16,TRBV27
TGTGCCAGCAGTGAGGCCCCCTTGACAGGGCTCAGCACAGATACGCAGTATTTT,CASSEAPLTGLSTDTQYF,NA,TRBJ2-3,TRBD1,18,TRBV6-1
TGTGCCAGCAGTTTATTTTCCGGGATTGAGCAGTACTTC,CASSLFSGIEQYF,NA,TRBJ2-7,NA,13,TRBV27
TGCGCCAGCAGCCAGTCTACGGGGTTTCGTGGAAACACCATATATTTT,CASSQSTGFRGNTIYF,NA,TRBJ1-3,NA,16,TRBV5-1
TGTGCCAGCAGCCAAGTTAAAGAGACCCAGTACTTC,CASSQVKETQYF,NA,TRBJ2-5,NA,12,TRBV14
TGTGCCAGCAGTTTCCGACAGGGCCAAGGGACTGAAGCTTTCTTT,CASSFRQGQGTEAFF,NA,TRBJ1-1,TRBD1,15,TRBV6-5
TGTGCCAGCAGCCGAACGGACAGGGTACCGCATGGCTACACCTTC,CASSRTDRVPHGYTF,NA,TRBJ1-2,TRBD1,15,TRBV6-5
TGTGCCAGCAGCGTAGCTTCGGGGACTAGCGGGCCCGGGGAGCAGTTCTTC,CASSVASGTSGPGEQFF,NA,TRBJ2-1,TRBD2,17,TRBV9
TGTGCCAGCAGCCTTGGGACAGGCAATGAGCAGTTCTTC,CASSLGTGNEQFF,NA,TRBJ2-1,TRBD1,13,TRBV11-3
TGTGCCAGCGGGACAGGTCCCACTTTCTACAATGAGCAGTTCTTC,CASGTGPTFYNEQFF,NA,TRBJ2-1,TRBD1,15,TRBV9
TGTGCCAGCAGTGAAATCGTTTTGGGGGGGGCGCTGACTGAAGCTTTCTTT,CASSEIVLGGALTEAFF,NA,TRBJ1-1,NA,17,TRBV6-1
TGTGCCTCTTCCTACTCTGGAAACACCATATATTTT,CASSYSGNTIYF,NA,TRBJ1-3,NA,12,TRBV19
TGTGCCAGCAGCAGATCAACAGCTACCCACGAGCAGTACTTC,CASSRSTATHEQYF,few,TRBJ2-7,NA,14,TRBV7-9
TGTGCCAGCAGTGACGGCGGGGGCCGAATTCGGCAAGAGCAGTTCTTC,CASSDGGGRIRQEQFF,NA,TRBJ2-1,NA,16,TRBV2
TGCAGTGCAGCTAAGCGGGATGAGCAGTTCTTC,CSAAKRDEQFF,NA,TRBJ2-1,NA,11,TRBV20-1
TGTGCCAGCAGCTGGGGGGGGGTTTTGTTCTTC,CASSWGGVLFF,few,TRBJ2-1,TRBD2,11,TRBV5-6
TGCGCCAGCAGCTCGAACAGGAACTATGGCTACACCTTC,CASSSNRNYGYTF,NA,TRBJ1-2,NA,13,TRBV5-1
TGCGCCAGCAGCCAAGACAGGGGGTCCGAGACCCAGTACTTC,CASSQDRGSETQYF,NA,TRBJ2-5,TRBD1,14,TRBV4-1
TGCGCCAGCAGCCTGGAGGGGACAGGGAGGTCACCCCTCCACTTT,CASSLEGTGRSPLHF,NA,TRBJ1-6,TRBD1,15,TRBV5-1
TGTGCCAGCAGCTTGCAGGGGCGAGAGACCCAGTACTTC,CASSLQGRETQYF,NA,TRBJ2-5,NA,13,TRBV7-6
TGTGCCAGCAGTCCCAATGGGGCAGCTAACACTGAAGCTTTCTTT,CASSPNGAANTEAFF,NA,TRBJ1-1,NA,15,TRBV6-5
TGTGCCAGCAGCCCACTCCTGGAGGGTTTGAACACTGAAGCTTTCTTT,CASSPLLEGLNTEAFF,NA,TRBJ1-1,NA,16,TRBV7-2
TGTGCCGCGCAGGGGACCTTGGGACCAGGGGACTATGGCTACACCTTC,CAAQGTLGPGDYGYTF,NA,TRBJ1-2,NA,16,TRBV19
TGTGCCAGCAGCGTATACGCAGAACCTGGCTATGGCTACACCTTC,CASSVYAEPGYGYTF,NA,TRBJ1-2,NA,15,TRBV9
TGTGCCAGTAGTATATCTCGGGTGAGCAATCAGCCCCAGCATTTT,CASSISRVSNQPQHF,NA,TRBJ1-5,NA,15,TRBV19
TGTGCCAGCGTGGACATAACGGGAGCGGATACGCAGTATTTT,CASVDITGADTQYF,NA,TRBJ2-3,NA,14,TRBV5-4
TGCGCCAGCAACTACGGGGGACTATCCCCTTACAATGAGCAGTTCTTC,CASNYGGLSPYNEQFF,once,TRBJ2-1,TRBD2,16,TRBV5-1